This record concerns one TCR beta chain sequence. Its antigen target is currently unknown. Base qualities are missing; no much larger clone stands one base away. This entry is derived from a study of tumor-infiltrating lymphocytes in primary liver carcinoma (dated by TCRdb to 2016 to 2017). With regard to the full study: Of the five patients (three men and two women, aged 30 to 69 years), four had hepatocellular carcinoma and one had combined HCC and intrahepatic cholangiocarcinoma. The five patients had tumors staged T1-T3 N0M0, with maximum diameters ranging from about 4.2 to 11 cm. Each sample produced about 3.5 to 8 million productive TCRbeta reads, and read depth showed no significant difference between tissue types. TCRbeta repertoire sequencing, expression microarrays and whole-exome sequencing were combined in the study across five regions of each liver tumor, with adjacent normal tissue and blood also included. TCRbeta repertoire sequencing covered about 35 specimens from 5 patients: approximately 25 tumor regions, 5 adjacent noncancerous liver tissues and 5 peripheral blood samples. Agilent mRNA microarray profiling was performed on the roughly 25 tumor region samples to relate TCRbeta repertoire diversity to the local molecular phenotype. Reproducibility between technical replicate repertoires was high, with correlation coefficients above 0.98 and mean shared-clone rates approximately 0.88.

After removal of 10 bases from V and 4 bases from J, the junction retains 19 bases not matched to a gene. From cysteine to phenylalanine, the CDR3 is 17 amino acids long. Of the read, only the CDR3 DNA is kept; its 51 bases are in frame from base 1. The germline V gene supplies CDR1 MGHRA and CDR2 YSYEKL. Without any cell sorting, total RNA and DNA were extracted together from 20-30 mg of bulk tissue using the AllPrep DNA/RNA mini kit. Between late 2015 and early 2016, a few patients in China with histopathologically diagnosed primary liver carcinoma had surgical resection. Chronic HBV infection was present in the patients, and the patients were treatment-naive at sampling. Five spatially separated regions were sampled per tumor: superior, inferior, left-lateral and right-lateral poles, plus the tumor centre. According to histology, viable tumor cells made up more than 85% of every tumor sample. Pieces of fresh tumor and adjacent tissue were cut in half, with one half kept in RNAlater at -80 degrees C and the other half sent for histology.

Results and caveats for the whole study, not just this receptor: Because the samples were bulk and unsorted, CD4+ and CD8+ T cell repertoires could not be compared. Only about 7-25% of top clones were found in all five regions of a tumor, suggesting spatial heterogeneity of tumor-infiltrating T cells. With just four to six patients in the study, the authors point out that the findings should be validated in a larger study. Consistent with antigen-driven expansion, pairs of tumor regions showed higher repertoire overlap (mean roughly 36%) than either tumor-adjacent pairs (around 17%) or tumor-blood pairs (roughly 15%). Compared with blood, tumors had a significantly larger share of the repertoire taken up by the top 250 clones (p = 0.039). Only the TCR beta chain was sequenced, so true repertoire diversity is likely underestimated because unpaired alpha chains were not captured.

TCRbeta-specific cDNA was reverse-transcribed from about 0.45 ug total RNA using a constant-region primer and ProtoScript II reverse transcriptase. Three nested multiplex PCR rounds, following a slightly modified ARM-PCR procedure, were used to build the TCRbeta libraries. Each of the first two PCR rounds ran for about 10 cycles and used multiplex TRBV1-TRBV30 forward primers together with a Cbeta reverse primer. A final 25-cycle PCR with Deep VentR polymerase added sample barcodes and Illumina adapters. Amplicons of 200-500 bp were gel-purified with a QIAquick gel extraction kit before sequencing. TCRbeta amplicons were sequenced on an Illumina HiSeq 2500 with 250-bp paired-end reads. As for the original processing: Reads were quality-trimmed with Trimmomatic v0.33, and paired reads were merged with FLASH v1.2.11 to recover full CDR3 sequences. V, D and J germline segments were assigned to the rearranged TCRbeta sequences by MiGEC v1.2.1b. VDJtools v1.0.0 computed clonotype statistics and Shannon-Wiener diversity indices. Except for diversity analysis, only the 250 most abundant clonotypes of each sample were used in subsequent analyses to reduce sampling bias. TCRdb reworked the public reads: Q25 trimming with fastp, MiXCR clone assembly, productive beta chains retained. A single entry per CDR3 protein holds the most common genes and DNA from its merged rows. What appears here as the V and J calls and clone size reflects TCRdb's work, not the paper's. The sample table shows 100,000 to 120,000 distinct CDR3 sequences, and roughly four fifths are seen once. The leading ten clones occupy roughly a fifth of the sample.

This chain is built from TRBV4-1 and TRBJ2-7; 10 central bases correspond to TRBD2. The sample was liver tumor tissue from sampling region 3. The intended sense of this specimen's cell subset or site label: tumor region T3, left-lateral pole. The receptor's source is a middle-aged man with primary liver carcinoma and hepatitis B virus infection. DNA sequence: TGCGCCAACGGCCAGGAGAGGACTAGCGGAAGTGTTTACGAGCAGTACTTC. This gives the protein CANGQERTSGSVYEQYF.